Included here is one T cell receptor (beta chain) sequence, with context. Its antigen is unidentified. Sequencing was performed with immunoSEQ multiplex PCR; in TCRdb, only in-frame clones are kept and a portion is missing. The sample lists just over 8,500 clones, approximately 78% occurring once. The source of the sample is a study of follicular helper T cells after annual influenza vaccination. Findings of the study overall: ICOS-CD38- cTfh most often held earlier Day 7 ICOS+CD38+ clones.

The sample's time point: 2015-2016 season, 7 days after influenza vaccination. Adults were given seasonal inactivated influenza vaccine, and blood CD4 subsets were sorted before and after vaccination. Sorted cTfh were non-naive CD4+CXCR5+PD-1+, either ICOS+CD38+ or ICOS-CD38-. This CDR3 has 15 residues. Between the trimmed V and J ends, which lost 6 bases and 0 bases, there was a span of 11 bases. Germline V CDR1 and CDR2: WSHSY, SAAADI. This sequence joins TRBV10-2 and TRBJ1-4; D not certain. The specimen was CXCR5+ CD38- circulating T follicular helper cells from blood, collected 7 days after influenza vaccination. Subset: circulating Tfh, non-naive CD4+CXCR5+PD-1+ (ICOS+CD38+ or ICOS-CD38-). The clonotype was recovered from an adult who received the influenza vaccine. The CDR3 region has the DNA TGCGCCAGCAGAGTTCGGGGTTCAACTAATGAAAAACTGTTTTTT. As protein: CASRVRGSTNEKLFF.